Sequencing of this T cell receptor (beta chain) was carried out in a study of CD8 T cells in Susac syndrome. Sequencing of TCR beta was undertaken in CD8+ and CD4+ T cells derived from blood. The CDR3 length is 14 residues. Trimming removed 0 bases at V and 2 bases at J, with 7 bases between. Looked up from germline, CDR1 is MGHRA and CDR2 is YSYEKL. Random-hexamer reverse transcription was applied to about 0.45 to 1 ug RNA. A single record per CDR3 protein comes from TCRdb applying MiXCR to the immunoSEQ multiplex PCR reads. In the table there are about 150,000 distinct CDR3 sequences, roughly 95% of which are singletons.

Sequencing input: CD4+ T cells from PBMCs. The rearrangement links TRBV4-1 to TRBJ1-2; D is possibly TRBD1 (5 bases). The clonotype was recovered from a human donor with Susac syndrome. CDR3 nucleotide sequence: TGCGCCAGCAGCCAAGATGGGGACAACTATGGCTACACCTTC. Translating gives CASSQDGDNYGYTF.